This TCR beta chain was captured in a study of cytotoxic CD8 clonotypes in ibrutinib-treated CLL. The study, taken as a whole, reports: Exceeding age-matched healthy donors, baseline clonality also tracked the counts of circulating CD8+ T cells.

For this clone: Its target is unknown.

Germline CDR1 is MNHEY and CDR2 is SMNVEV (reference sequence). V gave up 5 bases and J gave up 2 bases, with 12 bases separating them. The CDR3 runs to 14 residues. The intended depth for sequencing was 1 in 200,000 to 1 in 1 million T cells. Method: immunoSEQ multiplex PCR; TCRdb's copy keeps in-frame clones and lacks some. The sample shows about 160,000 clones, 81% of them seen only once. The TCR was taken from a human donor with chronic lymphocytic leukemia. The sequenced sample was PBMCs, obtained after 12 months of ibrutinib treatment. J is TRBJ2-5 and V is TRBV27; no firm D call. The CDR3 reads CASSPIGVQETQYF. The CDR3 DNA sequence: TGTGCCAGCAGTCCAATAGGAGTTCAAGAGACCCAGTACTTC.